This is a list of T cell receptor beta chains from one sample in a study of human T cells and chemical hapten exposure. TCRdb reanalysed the RACE reads using MiXCR and keeps one entry per CDR3 protein. Counted here are fewer than 300,000 distinct CDR3 sequences, 7% to 10% occurring once; the ten biggest clones make up approximately 2.2%. The specimen comprised whole blood, sampled in connection with sensitization to the hapten diphenylcyclopropenone (DPC). The receptors derive from a woman in her thirties or forties with alopecia areata. Some clones in this sample may be carry-over from other donors' samples. The CDR3 runs from the conserved cysteine through the conserved F or W. The order of the fields is D gene, J gene, V gene, clone size, CDR3 DNA, CDR3 protein. D genes are given only for firm matches. Clone size is not always given. Where it is, it says once, few, many or a class for expanded clones.

NA | TRBJ2-1 | TRBV27 | few | TGTGCCAGCAGTTTATCGGGGGAGAGGTCCTACAATGAGCAGTTCTTC | CASSLSGERSYNEQFF
NA | TRBJ2-1 | TRBV6-2/TRBV6-3 | NA | TGTGCCAGCAGTTACTTGAGATACAATGAGCAGTTCTTC | CASSYLRYNEQFF
NA | TRBJ2-5 | TRBV20-1 | few | TGCAGTGCTATTCCGGGACTCGGCCTTCGGACCCAGTACTTC | CSAIPGLGLRTQYF
NA | TRBJ2-4 | TRBV29-1 | NA | TGCAGCGTCGCCGACAGATTAGCCAAAAACATTCAGTACTTC | CSVADRLAKNIQYF
NA | TRBJ1-1 | TRBV28 | few | TGTGCCAGCACCGTCGACAGAAACACTGAAGCTTTCTTT | CASTVDRNTEAFF
TRBD1 | TRBJ2-1 | TRBV6-1 | many | TGTGCCAGCAGTGAAGGGACAGGGGATTACAGTGAGCAGTTCTTC | CASSEGTGDYSEQFF
NA | TRBJ2-7 | TRBV20-1 | many | TGCAGTGCTACGACTGATTACGAGCAGTACTTC | CSATTDYEQYF
NA | TRBJ2-7 | TRBV12-3/TRBV12-4 | NA | TGTGCCAGCGAAATTACGGGGGCCTACGAGCAGTACTTC | CASEITGAYEQYF
NA | TRBJ2-2 | TRBV12-3/TRBV12-4 | NA | TGTGCCAGCAGCCCCGATAGGGTGAACACCGGGGAGCTGTTTTTT | CASSPDRVNTGELFF
TRBD2 | TRBJ2-2 | TRBV12-3/TRBV12-4 | NA | TGTGCCAGCAGTTTCCGGGAGGGCACCGGGGAGCTGTTTTTT | CASSFREGTGELFF
TRBD1 | TRBJ2-7 | TRBV11-3 | NA | TGTGCCAGCAGCCGCAACCGGGACAGCAACTACGAGCAGTACTTC | CASSRNRDSNYEQYF
NA | TRBJ2-5 | TRBV7-6 | few | TGTGCCAGCAGCATCTCGGACGGAGGGGAGACCCAGTACTTC | CASSISDGGETQYF
TRBD2 | TRBJ2-3 | TRBV9 | NA | TGTGCCAGCAGCTCCCCCCGACTGGCGGGAGGGAGCACAGATACGCAGTATTTT | CASSSPRLAGGSTDTQYF
TRBD2 | TRBJ2-3 | TRBV6-2/TRBV6-3 | few | TGTGCCAGCAGTTACTCGATACGCCCCGATGGACTAGCGGGAGGCGTGGCAGATACGCAGTATTTT | CASSYSIRPDGLAGGVADTQYF
TRBD1 | TRBJ1-1 | TRBV11-1 | few | TGTGCCAGCAGCCGATTCAGGGGGAGTACTGAAGCTTTCTTT | CASSRFRGSTEAFF
NA | TRBJ1-2 | TRBV28 | few | TGTGCCAGCAGTCCCCCGGCGTTTAACTATGGCTACACCTTC | CASSPPAFNYGYTF
NA | TRBJ2-2 | TRBV7-2 | few | TGTGCCAGCAGCTTAGGGGGGCCCGGGCGCACCGGGGAGCTGTTTTTT | CASSLGGPGRTGELFF
NA | TRBJ2-1 | TRBV7-2 | NA | TGTGCCAGCAGCTTAGTTACAGCGGTAACCTACAATGAGCAGTTCTTC | CASSLVTAVTYNEQFF
NA | TRBJ2-7 | TRBV6-2/TRBV6-3 | NA | TGTGCCAGCAGTTACTTGGGGACGGCTAGCTCCTACGAGCAGTACTTC | CASSYLGTASSYEQYF